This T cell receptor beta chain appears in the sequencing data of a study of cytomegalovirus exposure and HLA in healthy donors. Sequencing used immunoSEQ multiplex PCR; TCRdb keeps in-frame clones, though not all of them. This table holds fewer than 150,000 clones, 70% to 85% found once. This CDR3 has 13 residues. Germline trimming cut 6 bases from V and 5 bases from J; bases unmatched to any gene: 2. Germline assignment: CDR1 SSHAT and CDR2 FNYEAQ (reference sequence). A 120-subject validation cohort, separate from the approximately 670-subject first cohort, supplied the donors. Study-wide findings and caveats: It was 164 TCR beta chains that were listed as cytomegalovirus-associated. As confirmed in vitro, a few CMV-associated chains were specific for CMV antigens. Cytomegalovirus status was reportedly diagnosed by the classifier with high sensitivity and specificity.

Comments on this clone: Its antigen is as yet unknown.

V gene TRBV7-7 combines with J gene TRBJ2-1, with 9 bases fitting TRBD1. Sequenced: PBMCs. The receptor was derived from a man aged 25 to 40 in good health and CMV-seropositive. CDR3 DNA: TGTGCCAGCAGTTGGGACAGGGACAATGAGCAGTTCTTC. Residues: CASSWDRDNEQFF.